Below are 26 T cell receptor beta chains sequenced from a single sample in a study. TCRdb independently ran MiXCR on the 5' RACE reads; one entry per CDR3 protein. Among over 10,000 distinct CDR3 sequences listed, more than 20% were seen once. The sequenced material came from naive CD4+ T cells sorted from blood. This sample's subset: naive CD4+ T cells, CD4+CD45RA+CD25-. The receptors shown here come from a female donor with breast cancer.

This clonotype is judged medium-sized. The chain recombines TRBV6-5 with TRBJ1-2, with TRBD1 as a possible D gene (5 bases). Germline CDR1 reads MNHEY; CDR2 reads SVGAGI. V was clipped by 5 bases and J by 3 bases, with 10 bases between them. This CDR3 region has 13 residues. The CDR3: CASSRGSDYGYTF. Here the CDR3 DNA reads TGTGCCAGCAGTAGGGGCTCGGACTATGGCTACACCTTC.

The chain is built from TRBV19 and TRBJ2-1, with D perhaps TRBD1 or TRBD2 (5 bases each). Germline V gene sequence: CDR1 LNHDA, CDR2 SQIVND (reference sequence). Trimming cost V 4 bases and J 13 bases, with 29 bases left between them. The CDR3 totals 17 residues. Here the CDR3 DNA reads TGTGCCAGTAGTACCCGGACGAGCGGCTGGGGCCAAGAGACCCAGTTCTTC. It specifies CASSTRTSGWGQETQFF.

As regards this clonotype: The junction departs from the called germline gene at one end, perhaps through a read error. The V call is TRBV30, the J call TRBJ2-1; D might be TRBD1 or TRBD2, each matching 6 bases. Germline CDR1 reads GTSNPN; CDR2 reads SVGIG (reference sequence). CDR3 length: 17 amino acids. CDR3 DNA: TGTGCCTGGAGTGAGTTTTGGGGGGCTCGTCCTTACAGTGAGCAGTTCTTC. This sequence encodes CAWSEFWGARPYSEQFF. The full variable domain, in which reference TRBV30 and TRBJ2-1 provide the parts outside the CDR3, is SQTIHQWPATLVQPVGSPLSLECTVEGTSNPNLYWYRQAAGRGLQLLFYSVGIGQISSEVPQNLSASRPQDRQFILSSKKLLLSDSGFYLCAWSEFWGARPYSEQFFGPGTRLTVL.

By sample fraction, this clonotype is medium-sized. The chain joins TRBV20-1 to TRBJ1-1; D remains ambiguous. This CDR3 is 14 amino acids long. From germline, CDR1 is DFQATT and CDR2 SNEGSKA (reference sequence). V lost 1 base to trimming and J lost 0 bases, with 9 bases between them. CDR3 sequence: CSARVGRLNTEAFF. CDR3 in DNA: TGCAGTGCTAGAGTCGGGCGGTTGAACACTGAAGCTTTCTTT.

V is TRBV30 and J is TRBJ2-3, with 13 bases matching TRBD2. The V gene end was trimmed by 2 bases and the J gene end by 6 bases; junction bases not matched to a gene: 8. Germline-derived CDR1 and CDR2 are GTSNPN and SVGIG (reference sequence). This CDR3 has 16 amino acids. CDR3 loop: CAWSMGLAGYTDTQYF. In nucleotides, the CDR3 is TGTGCCTGGAGTATGGGACTAGCGGGGTACACCGATACGCAGTATTTT.

The V call is TRBV10-1, the J call TRBJ2-7; 7 bases are a match to TRBD1. Germline V CDR1 and CDR2: WNHNN, SYGVQD (reference sequence). Trimming took 6 bases from V and 3 from J; bases not matched to a gene: 5. This CDR3 is 13 amino acids long. The CDR3 region is CASSPGTVYEQYF. In DNA form, the CDR3 reads TGCGCCAGCAGCCCCGGGACAGTCTACGAGCAGTACTTC.

Ten or more counts support this clonotype. This may arise from a read error, as a much more abundant clone is one base away. The rearrangement joins TRBV6-5 to TRBJ2-1, with D perhaps matching TRBD1 or TRBD2 (5 bases each). CDR3 size: 15 residues. Looked up from germline, CDR1 is MNHEY and CDR2 is SVGAGI. Trimming removed 1 base from V and 7 bases from J, with 14 bases in between. In nucleotides, the CDR3 is TGTGCCAGCAGTTACTTGGGGGAGTGCCGGAATGAGCAGTTCTTC. It specifies CASSYLGECRNEQFF.

This clonotype is deemed medium-sized (0.01 to 0.1%). The V gene is TRBV11-2, the J gene TRBJ2-1; TRBD2 agrees at 16 bases. This CDR3 has 17 residues. J gave up 4 bases and V 6 bases, and 6 bases lay outside the gene matches. Germline CDR1 and CDR2: SGHAT and FQNNGV. Written as DNA, the CDR3 is TGTGCCAGCAGGGGACTAGCGGGAGGGCGGGGATACAATGAGCAGTTCTTC. This codes for CASRGLAGGRGYNEQFF.

The rearrangement uses TRBV19 and TRBJ1-1; D gene unclear. Trimming took 4 bases from V and 3 from J, leaving 9 bases between them. The CDR3 length is 13 residues. The germline gives CDR1 LNHDA, CDR2 SQIVND (reference sequence). CDR3 in DNA: TGTGCCAGTAGTAACCAGAGGGACACTGAAGCTTTCTTT. It yields the protein CASSNQRDTEAFF.

In this sample, this clonotype turned up a few times. A much larger clone lies one base from this, so it may be a read error. The V call is TRBV28, the J call TRBJ2-4; D remains ambiguous. This CDR3 is 13 amino acids long. V was cut by 3 bases and J by 7 bases, with 10 bases left in between. Per germline, CDR1 MDHEN and CDR2 SYDVKM. The CDR3 bases are TGTGCCAGCAGTTTTAGGCGTGGGAACATTCAGTACTTC. As protein: CASSFRRGNIQYF.

This clonotype was seen just once. A read error may be the cause here, since a much bigger clone is one base away. The rearrangement uses TRBV9 and TRBJ1-6; D is unresolved. The CDR3 totals 13 residues. Germline V gene lookup returns CDR1 SGDLS and CDR2 YYNGEE. Deletions cut 1 base from V and 9 bases from J, with 8 bases between. The CDR3 nucleotides read TGTGCCAGCAGCGTAAACGCGGGTTCACCCCTCCACTTT. Encoded protein: CASSVNAGSPLHF.

With regard to this clonotype: It may be a read error: a sequence one base away is much more abundant. In this CDR3 the conserved last residue, phenylalanine or tryptophan, is missing, so a read error is likely. This chain links TRBV7-3 with TRBJ2-1; D is ambiguous. The germline V gene has CDR1 SGHTA and CDR2 FQGTGA. Trimming stripped 1 base from V and 9 bases from J, with 10 bases between. The CDR3 spans 13 residues. CDR3 residues: CASSLSRVGEQFV. DNA of the CDR3: TGTGCCAGCAGCTTAAGTCGGGTAGGTGAGCAGTTCGTC.

The genes are TRBV25-1 and TRBJ2-3; 9 nucleotides match TRBD2. This CDR3 has 14 amino acids. Germline loops: CDR1 MGHDK, CDR2 SYGVNS. V was pared by 7 bases and J by 6 bases, with 8 bases of the junction left unmatched. This chain's CDR3 is CASNGGRAGDTQYF. As DNA, the CDR3 is TGTGCCAGCAACGGCGGGAGGGCGGGGGATACGCAGTATTTT.

In its sample, this clonotype was seen many times. The chain has TRBV11-1 and TRBJ2-7; TRBD2 is a possible D gene (5 bases). Trimming removed 4 bases from V and 3 bases from J, with 13 bases in between. There are 14 residues in the CDR3. Per the germline V gene, CDR1 is SGHAT and CDR2 is FQDESV (reference sequence). The CDR3 sequence is CASSSSGTHYEQYF. CDR3 DNA: TGTGCCAGCAGCTCGAGCGGCACCCACTACGAGCAGTACTTC.

A remark on this clonotype: A much larger clone lies one base from this, so it may be a read error. The chain links TRBV20-1 to TRBJ2-1; 9 bases fit TRBD1. Unmatched junction bases numbered 11, after V lost 6 bases and J lost 8 bases. The CDR3 covers 14 residues. CDR1 is DFQATT, CDR2 SNEGSKA, per germline (reference sequence). In DNA form, the CDR3 reads TGCAGTGCCTCCGGGACAGGGACGTACGATGAGCAGTTCTTC. It is translated as CSASGTGTYDEQFF.

Only a few counts were recorded for this clonotype. A much larger clone differs by one base, so this may be a read error. V is TRBV15 and J is TRBJ2-5; TRBD2 matches 10 bases. J gave up 4 bases and V 8 bases, and 4 bases lay outside the gene matches. This CDR3 is built from 13 residues. CDR1 and CDR2 (germline): LNHNV, YYDKDF (reference sequence). CDR3 residues: CATPASGRETQYF. DNA for the CDR3: TGTGCCACCCCCGCTAGCGGGAGAGAGACCCAGTACTTC. Full variable domain (outside the CDR3, taken from reference TRBV15 and TRBJ2-5): DAMVIQNPRYQVTQFGKPVTLSCSQTLNHNVMYWYQQKSSQAPKLLFHYYDKDFNNEADTPDNFQSRRPNTSFCFLDIRSPGLGDTAMYLCATPASGRETQYFGPGTRLLVL.

This clonotype was recorded at least ten times. The rearrangement links TRBV20-1 to TRBJ2-1; D unresolved. V lost 3 bases to trimming and J lost 6 bases, with 12 bases between them. Germline V gives CDR1 DFQATT, CDR2 SNEGSKA (reference sequence). The CDR3 loop spans 13 amino acids. The CDR3: CSARPSLLNEQFF. The CDR3 DNA reads as TGCAGTGCTAGGCCCAGCCTCCTCAATGAGCAGTTCTTC.

A note on this clonotype: This is likely a read error, given that the CDR3 carries no conserved phenylalanine or tryptophan at its end. The DNA is left out, because the CDR3 cannot be placed on it with certainty; the CDR3 is given as TCRdb lists it. The chain is built from TRBV12-3 or TRBV12-4 and TRBJ2-4; TRBD2 reflects the table's D call only, with no check against the DNA. With termini counted, the CDR3 has 11 amino acids. CDR3 sequence reads: CASSTGGIQYL.

This clonotype was observed at least ten times. The J gene is TRBJ2-7, the V gene TRBV7-6; D perhaps matches TRBD2 (7 bases). CDR1 and CDR2 from the germline V gene are SGHVS and FNYEAQ. The CDR3 has 15 residues. Trimming pared 5 bases from V and 4 bases from J, leaving 18 bases between. The CDR3 sequence: CASSPQEGGGYEQYF. In DNA form, the CDR3 reads TGTGCCAGCAGCCCGCAGGAGGGGGGGGGTTACGAGCAGTACTTC.

In its sample, this clonotype is medium-sized. The chain combines TRBV9 with TRBJ2-1, with D perhaps matching TRBD1 or TRBD2 (6 bases each). Germline assignment: CDR1 SGDLS and CDR2 YYNGEE. The V end lost 0 bases, the J end lost 7 bases, and 14 bases lay between the germline ends. This CDR3 has 15 amino acids. This CDR3 is CASSVEVGGGNEQFF. In DNA form, the CDR3 reads TGTGCCAGCAGCGTAGAAGTCGGAGGGGGGAATGAGCAGTTCTTC.

By its share, this clonotype is medium-sized (0.01 to 0.1%). The V call is TRBV6-6, the J call TRBJ1-1; no reliable D call. The V end was cut by 5 bases, the J end by 2 bases, with 15 bases between. In germline, CDR1 is MNHNY, CDR2 SVGAGI (reference sequence). This CDR3 comprises 15 residues. As DNA, the CDR3 is TGTGCCAGCAGTACGGTTGGACTCGTTAACACTGAAGCTTTCTTT. This sequence encodes CASSTVGLVNTEAFF.

This clonotype was seen a few times. The DNA for the CDR3 is TGCGCCAGTCAGAGGGTCCAATCCTACGAGCAGTACTTC. Amino acids: CASQRVQSYEQYF. The chain joins TRBV10-2 to TRBJ2-7, with a tentative D call TRBD2 (5 bases). The CDR3 spans 13 residues. The germline CDR1 and CDR2 sequences are WSHSY and SAAADI. V was cut by 9 bases and J by 1 base, with 13 bases left in between.

This clonotype is medium-sized (0.01 to 0.1%) within its sample. This chain connects TRBV25-1 to TRBJ1-2; D ambiguous. The CDR3 is 14 amino acids. Germline CDR1 MGHDK, CDR2 SYGVNS. V lost 2 bases and J lost 3, with 10 bases in between. The CDR3 coding sequence is TGTGCCAGCAGTGAAGAGGGTTGGGACTATGGCTACACCTTC. Protein product: CASSEEGWDYGYTF.

Worth noting for this clonotype: In this CDR3 the conserved last residue, phenylalanine or tryptophan, is missing, so a read error is likely. V and J are TRBV12-3 or TRBV12-4 and TRBJ2-7; 7 nucleotides line up with TRBD2. This CDR3 comprises 14 residues. Trimming cost V 2 bases and J 5 bases; bases outside gene matches: 6. CDR3 coding DNA: TGTGCCAGCAGTTTATGGGACTACCAACACGAGCAGTACTAC. Protein product: CASSLWDYQHEQYY.

This clonotype showed up just a few times. This chain joins TRBV2 and TRBJ1-5, with a possible D match to TRBD1 (5 bases). Looked up from germline, CDR1 is SNHLY and CDR2 is FYNNEI. V was shortened by 5 bases and J by 5 bases, with 13 bases between the two germline ends. The CDR3 is 14 residues long. CDR3 sequence reads: CASSQEGHDQPQHF. The CDR3 nucleotides read TGTGCCAGCAGTCAAGAAGGACACGATCAGCCCCAGCATTTT.

This clonotype was seen a handful of times. This clone may be a read error of a much larger clone one base away. The V gene is TRBV7-3, the J gene TRBJ2-7; 9 positions match TRBD2. CDR3 length equals 16 residues. The germline V gene has CDR1 SGHTA and CDR2 FQGTGA. The trim removed 7 bases at V and 5 bases at J, leaving 15 bases unmatched. CDR3 DNA sequence: TGTGCCAGCAACTCGAGGAGGGCTAGCGGGATCGACGAGCAGTACTTC. Translation gives CASNSRRASGIDEQYF. The full variable domain, completed using reference TRBV7-3 and TRBJ2-7, is GAGVSQTPSNKVTEKGKYVELRCDPISGHTALYWYRQSLGQGPEFLIYFQGTGAADDSGLPNDRFFAVRPEGSVSTLKIQRTERGDSAVYLCASNSRRASGIDEQYFGPGTRLTVT.